This TCR beta chain was retrieved from a study of cytomegalovirus exposure and HLA in healthy donors. Study-level results: Per published accounts, TCR beta sequences correctly predicted the HLA-A and HLA-B alleles of most subjects.

The CDR3 runs 12 residues. The V end was cut by 1 base, the J end by 7 bases, with 7 bases between. The PCR employed 60 Vbeta primers together with 13 Jbeta primers. The protocol was immunoSEQ multiplex PCR, while the TCRdb copy is restricted to in-frame clones and leaves out a portion. The sample consists of about 180,000 clones, around 82% of them appearing once. In its sample, this clone was seen once. Its antigen is unknown. The chain couples TRBV23-1 to TRBJ1-1; possibly TRBD1 for D (5 bases). TRBV23-1 is placed among ORFs of uncertain function. Sequencing was performed on PBMCs. The clonotype originates from a woman in her twenties or thirties in good health and CMV-seropositive. The CDR3 spells CASSQFRGEAFF. CDR3 sequence (DNA): TGCGCCAGCAGTCAATTTAGGGGTGAAGCTTTCTTT.